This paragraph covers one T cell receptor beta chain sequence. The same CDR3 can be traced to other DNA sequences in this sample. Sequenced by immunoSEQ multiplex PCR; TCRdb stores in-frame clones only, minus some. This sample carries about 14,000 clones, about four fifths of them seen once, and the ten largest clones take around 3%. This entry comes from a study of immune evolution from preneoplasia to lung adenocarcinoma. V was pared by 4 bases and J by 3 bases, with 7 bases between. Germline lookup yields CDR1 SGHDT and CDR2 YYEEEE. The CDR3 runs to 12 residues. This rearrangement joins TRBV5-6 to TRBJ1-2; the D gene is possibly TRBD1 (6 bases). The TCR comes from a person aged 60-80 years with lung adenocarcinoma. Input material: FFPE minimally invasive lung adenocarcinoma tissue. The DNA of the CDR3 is TGTGCCAGCAGCCCAGGGGACTATGGCTACACCTTC. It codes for CASSPGDYGYTF. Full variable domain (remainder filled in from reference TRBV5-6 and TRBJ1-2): DAGVTQSPTHLIKTRGQQVTLRCSPKSGHDTVSWYQQALGQGPQFIFQYYEEEERQRGNFPDRFSGHQFPNYSSELNVNALLLGDSALYLCASSPGDYGYTFGSGTRLTVV.